This T cell receptor (beta chain) is drawn from a study of cytomegalovirus exposure and HLA in healthy donors. The study's findings and limits: The authors listed approximately 160 TCR beta chains as cytomegalovirus-associated.

The CDR3 loop spans 12 amino acids. Germline CDR1 SQVTM, CDR2 ANQGSEA. Trimming pared 5 bases from V and 8 bases from J, leaving 15 bases between. This clone has just a few counts. Its specificity is unknown. With 60 Vbeta and 13 Jbeta primers, the PCR was carried out. Sequencing was performed with immunoSEQ multiplex PCR; in TCRdb, only in-frame clones are kept and a portion is missing. The table records 100,000 or so clones, around four fifths of them present only once. Sequencing was performed on PBMCs. This receptor was taken from a man in his forties or fifties in good health and CMV-seronegative. The chain carries TRBV29-1 and TRBJ1-1, with a tentative D call TRBD1 (5 bases). The CDR3 DNA reads as TGCAGCGTTATGAGTCAGGGAAGGGAAGCTTTCTTT. The encoded protein is CSVMSQGREAFF.